The clone carrying this TCR beta chain was detected a few times. No antigen is known for it. The data originate from a study of cytomegalovirus exposure and HLA in healthy donors. Study-level results: Reported findings show TCR beta sequences accurately forecast HLA-A and HLA-B alleles in most subjects.

PCR employed 60 Vbeta and 13 Jbeta primers. TCRdb keeps only in-frame clones here, not all; method: immunoSEQ multiplex PCR. The sample records around 140,000 clones, more than 70% being singletons. Donors likely had unrecorded immune exposures despite being nominally healthy when sampled. Germline CDR1 reads KGHSH; CDR2 reads LQKENI. This CDR3 has 13 amino acids. Trimming took 0 bases from V and 8 from J; bases not matched to a gene: 2. The TCR was taken from a male donor in good health and CMV-seronegative. Sequencing used PBMCs. The chain is built from TRBV18 and TRBJ1-1, with 8 bases identical to TRBD1. The CDR3 coding sequence is TGTGCCAGCTCACCACCGTGGACAGGGGAAGCTTTCTTT. Translated, it gives CASSPPWTGEAFF.